The sequence of this TCR beta chain was determined in a study of blood T cell repertoires in COVID-19. Across the whole study: COVID-19 samples, acute and convalescent, were from the United States, Italy and Spain. In each case, the material was cDNA or gDNA derived from T cells, B-cell-depleted T cells, or PBMCs.

Generated by immunoSEQ multiplex PCR, the TCRdb table keeps only in-frame clones and is missing some. Of about 330,000 clones in the sample, 80% to 90% were seen once. V was pared by 1 base and J by 4 bases, with 23 bases between. This CDR3 contains 18 residues. Germline V lookup: CDR1 SGHRS, CDR2 YFSETQ. The chain uses TRBV5-1 and TRBJ2-5; tentatively, D is TRBD2 (6 bases). The sample consisted of peripheral blood. The clonotype comes from a man aged 30 to 39 with COVID-19, enrolled during active disease. The CDR3 DNA reads TGCGCCAGCAGCTTGTTTCGGATGGGAGGCGGGTCAAGAGAGACCCAGTACTTC. This encodes CASSLFRMGGGSRETQYF. Full variable domain (rest looked up from reference TRBV5-1 and TRBJ2-5): KAGVTQTPRYLIKTRGQQVTLSCSPISGHRSVSWYQQTPGQGLQFLFEYFSETQRNKGNFPGRFSGRQFSNSRSEMNVSTLELGDSALYLCASSLFRMGGGSRETQYFGPGTRLLVL.